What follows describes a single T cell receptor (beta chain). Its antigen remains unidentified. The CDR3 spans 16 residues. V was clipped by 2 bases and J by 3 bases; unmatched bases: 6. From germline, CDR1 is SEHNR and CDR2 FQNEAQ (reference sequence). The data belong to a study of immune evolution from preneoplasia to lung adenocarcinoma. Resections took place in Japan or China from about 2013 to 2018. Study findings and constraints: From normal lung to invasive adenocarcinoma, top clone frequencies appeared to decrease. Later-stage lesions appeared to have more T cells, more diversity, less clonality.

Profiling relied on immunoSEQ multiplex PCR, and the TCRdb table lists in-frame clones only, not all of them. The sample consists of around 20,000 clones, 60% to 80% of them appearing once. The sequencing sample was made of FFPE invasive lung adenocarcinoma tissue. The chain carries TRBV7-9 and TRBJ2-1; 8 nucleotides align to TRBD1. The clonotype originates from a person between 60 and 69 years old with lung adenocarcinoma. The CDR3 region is CASSLRTGFLYNEQFF. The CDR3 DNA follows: TGTGCCAGCAGCTTACGGACAGGGTTCCTCTACAATGAGCAGTTCTTC.